The clone carrying this T cell receptor (beta chain) appeared a few times. After removal of 3 bases from V and 9 bases from J, the junction contained 9 bases not matched to a gene. CDR1 and CDR2 (germline): SEHNR, FQNEAQ (reference sequence). CDR3 length equals 15 residues. This sample is part of a study of cytomegalovirus exposure and HLA in healthy donors. This table comes from immunoSEQ multiplex PCR, and its TCRdb copy is limited to in-frame clones, with some not included. The sample contains 250,000 to 350,000 clones, about nine tenths of which appear only once. This rearrangement joins TRBV7-9 to TRBJ1-3, with TRBD1 matching over 9 bases. The sequenced sample consisted of PBMCs. The sequence came from a woman aged 18-35 years in good health and CMV-seronegative. CDR3 loop: CASSLAGTGPFTIYF. The CDR3 region has the DNA TGTGCCAGCAGCTTGGCCGGGACAGGGCCTTTCACCATATATTTT.